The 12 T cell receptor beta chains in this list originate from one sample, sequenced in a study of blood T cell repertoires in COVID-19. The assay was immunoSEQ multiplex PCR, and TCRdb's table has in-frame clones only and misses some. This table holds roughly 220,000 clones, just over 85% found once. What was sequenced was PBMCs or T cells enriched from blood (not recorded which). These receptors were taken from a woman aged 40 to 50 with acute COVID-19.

The CDR3: CASSSSSGSGELFF. The CDR3 DNA is TGTGCCAGCAGTTCCTCTAGCGGGAGCGGGGAGCTGTTTTTT. J is TRBJ2-2 and V is TRBV27; 10 bases are a match to TRBD2. The CDR3 length is 14 residues. Trimming removed 4 bases from V and 7 bases from J; junction bases left unmatched: 3. The germline CDR1 and CDR2 sequences are MNHEY and SMNVEV (reference sequence).

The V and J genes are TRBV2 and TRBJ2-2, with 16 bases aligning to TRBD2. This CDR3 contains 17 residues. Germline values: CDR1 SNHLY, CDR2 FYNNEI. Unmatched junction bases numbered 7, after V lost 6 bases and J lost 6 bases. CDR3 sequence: CASRKGGLAGGPGELFF. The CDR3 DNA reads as TGTGCCAGCAGGAAGGGGGGACTAGCGGGAGGGCCCGGGGAGCTGTTTTTT.

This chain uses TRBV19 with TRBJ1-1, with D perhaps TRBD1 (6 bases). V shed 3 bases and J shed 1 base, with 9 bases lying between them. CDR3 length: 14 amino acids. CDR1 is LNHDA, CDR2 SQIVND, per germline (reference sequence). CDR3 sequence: CASSIRDKNTEAFF. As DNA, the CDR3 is TGTGCCAGTAGTATCCGGGACAAGAACACTGAAGCTTTCTTT.

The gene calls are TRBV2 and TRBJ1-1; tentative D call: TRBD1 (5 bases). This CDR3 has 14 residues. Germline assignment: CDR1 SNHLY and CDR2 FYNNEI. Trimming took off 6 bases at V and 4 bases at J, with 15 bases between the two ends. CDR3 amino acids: CASRFGGEGTEAFF. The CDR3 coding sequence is TGTGCCAGCAGGTTCGGGGGTGAAGGCACTGAAGCTTTCTTT.

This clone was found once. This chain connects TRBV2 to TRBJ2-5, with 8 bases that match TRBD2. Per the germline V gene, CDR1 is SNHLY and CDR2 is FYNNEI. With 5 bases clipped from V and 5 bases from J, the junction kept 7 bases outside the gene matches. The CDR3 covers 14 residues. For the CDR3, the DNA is TGTGCCAGCAGTAACAGCGGGAGTAGGGAGACCCAGTACTTC. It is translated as CASSNSGSRETQYF.

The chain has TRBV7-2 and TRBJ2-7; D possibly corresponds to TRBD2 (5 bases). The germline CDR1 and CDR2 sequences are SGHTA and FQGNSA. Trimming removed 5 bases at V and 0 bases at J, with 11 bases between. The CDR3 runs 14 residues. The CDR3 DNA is TGTGCCAGCAGCAAAACTAGTAGCTCCTACGAGCAGTACTTC. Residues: CASSKTSSSYEQYF. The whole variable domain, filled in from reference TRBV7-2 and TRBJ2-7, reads GAGVSQSPSNKVTEKGKDVELRCDPISGHTALYWYRQSLGQGLEFLIYFQGNSAPDKSGLPSDRFSAERTGGSVSTLTIQRTQQEDSAVYLCASSKTSSSYEQYFGPGTRLTVT.

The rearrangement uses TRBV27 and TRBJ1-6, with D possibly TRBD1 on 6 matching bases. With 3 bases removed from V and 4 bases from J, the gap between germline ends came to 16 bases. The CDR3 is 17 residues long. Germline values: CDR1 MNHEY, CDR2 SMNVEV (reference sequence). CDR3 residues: CASSFSPDRPYNSPLHF. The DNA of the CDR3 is TGTGCCAGCAGTTTTAGCCCGGACAGACCATATAATTCACCCCTCCACTTT.

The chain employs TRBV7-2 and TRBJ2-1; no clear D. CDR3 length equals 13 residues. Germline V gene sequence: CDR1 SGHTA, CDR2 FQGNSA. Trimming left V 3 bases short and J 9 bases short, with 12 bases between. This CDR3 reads CASSFPPWSEQFF. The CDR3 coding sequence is TGTGCCAGCAGCTTCCCTCCCTGGAGTGAGCAGTTCTTC.

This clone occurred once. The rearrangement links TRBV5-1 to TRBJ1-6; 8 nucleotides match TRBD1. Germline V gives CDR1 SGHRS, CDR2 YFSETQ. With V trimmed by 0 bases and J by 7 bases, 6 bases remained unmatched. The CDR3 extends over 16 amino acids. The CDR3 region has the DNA TGCGCCAGCAGCTTGGTCTCCGGGACAGGAAATTCACCCCTCCACTTT. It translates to CASSLVSGTGNSPLHF.

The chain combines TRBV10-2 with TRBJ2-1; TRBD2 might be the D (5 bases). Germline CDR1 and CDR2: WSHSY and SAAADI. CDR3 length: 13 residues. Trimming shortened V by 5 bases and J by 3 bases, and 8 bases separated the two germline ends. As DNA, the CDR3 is TGCGCCAGCAGTTTAGCGTTCTACAATGAGCAGTTCTTC. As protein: CASSLAFYNEQFF.

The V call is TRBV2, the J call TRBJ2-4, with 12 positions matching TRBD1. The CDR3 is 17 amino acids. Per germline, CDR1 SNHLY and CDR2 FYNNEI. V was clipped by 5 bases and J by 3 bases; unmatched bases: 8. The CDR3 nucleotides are TGTGCCAGCAGTACCGGGACAGGGGGCGCCCACAAAAACATTCAGTACTTC. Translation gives CASSTGTGGAHKNIQYF.

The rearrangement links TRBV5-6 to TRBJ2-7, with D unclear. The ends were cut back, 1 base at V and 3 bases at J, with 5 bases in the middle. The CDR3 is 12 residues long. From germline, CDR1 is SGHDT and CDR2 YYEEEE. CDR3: CASSLNGYEQYF. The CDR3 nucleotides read TGTGCCAGCAGCTTGAACGGCTACGAGCAGTACTTC.